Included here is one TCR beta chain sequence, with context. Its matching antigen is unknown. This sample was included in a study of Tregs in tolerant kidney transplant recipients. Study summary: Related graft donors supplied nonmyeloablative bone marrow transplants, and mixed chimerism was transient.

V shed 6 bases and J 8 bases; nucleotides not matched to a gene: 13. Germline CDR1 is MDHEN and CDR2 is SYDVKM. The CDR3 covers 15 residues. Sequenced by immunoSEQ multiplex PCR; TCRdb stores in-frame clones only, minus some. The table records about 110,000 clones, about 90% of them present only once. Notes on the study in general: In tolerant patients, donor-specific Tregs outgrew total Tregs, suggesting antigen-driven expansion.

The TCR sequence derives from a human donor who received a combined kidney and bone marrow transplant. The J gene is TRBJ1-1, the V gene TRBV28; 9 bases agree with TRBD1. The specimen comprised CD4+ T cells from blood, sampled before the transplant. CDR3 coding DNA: TGTGCCAGCAGGGCCCCCGGGACAGGGAGGAGAGAAGCTTTCTTT. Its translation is CASRAPGTGRREAFF.